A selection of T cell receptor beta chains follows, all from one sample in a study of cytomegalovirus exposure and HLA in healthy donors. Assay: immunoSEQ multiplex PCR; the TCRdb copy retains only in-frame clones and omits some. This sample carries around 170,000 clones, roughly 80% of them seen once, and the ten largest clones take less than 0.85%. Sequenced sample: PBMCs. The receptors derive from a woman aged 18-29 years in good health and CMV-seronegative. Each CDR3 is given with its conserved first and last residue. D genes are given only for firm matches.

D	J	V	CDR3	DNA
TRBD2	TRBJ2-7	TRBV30	CAWRRLAGTYEQYF	TGTGCCTGGAGACGACTAGCGGGAACCTACGAGCAGTACTTC
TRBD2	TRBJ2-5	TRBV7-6	CASSLAGGPFGETQYF	TGTGCCAGCAGCTTAGCGGGAGGGCCATTCGGAGAGACCCAGTACTTC
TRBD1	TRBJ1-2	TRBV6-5	CASSPRGQGDGYTF	TGTGCCAGCAGTCCTCGTGGACAGGGGGATGGCTACACCTTC
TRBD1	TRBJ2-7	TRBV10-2	CASNSGGYEQYF	TGCGCCAGCAATTCAGGGGGTTACGAGCAGTACTTC
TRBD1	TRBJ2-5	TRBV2	CASSELTGGTETQYF	TGTGCCAGCAGTGAGTTGACAGGGGGCACGGAGACCCAGTACTTC
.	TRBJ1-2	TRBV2	CASSTGRKGYTF	TGTGCCAGCAGTACAGGGAGAAAGGGCTACACCTTC
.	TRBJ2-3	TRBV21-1	CASRSLGLEDTDTQYF	TGTGCCAGCAGAAGCTTGGGACTTGAAGATACAGATACGCAGTATTTT
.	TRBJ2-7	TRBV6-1	CASSDRQVYEQYF	TGTGCCAGCAGTGATAGACAGGTTTACGAGCAGTACTTC
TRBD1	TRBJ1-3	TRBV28	CASSPGTGLSGNTIYF	TGTGCCAGCAGTCCCGGGACAGGCCTCTCTGGAAACACCATATATTTT
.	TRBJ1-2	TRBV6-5	CASSYSGQEFSYGYTF	TGTGCCAGCAGTTACTCGGGCCAAGAATTCAGCTATGGCTACACCTTC
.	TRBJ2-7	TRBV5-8	CASSLVLTRYEQYF	TGTGCCAGCAGCTTGGTTCTAACCCGCTACGAGCAGTACTTC